This is a list of T cell receptor beta chains from one sample in a study of cytomegalovirus exposure and HLA in healthy donors. Data came from immunoSEQ multiplex PCR; TCRdb stores just in-frame clones and leaves some out. The table records 150,000 to 200,000 clones, around 86% of them present only once. Sequencing was carried out using PBMCs. The receptors shown here come from a woman between 18 and 29 years old in good health and CMV-seronegative. The CDR3 runs from the conserved cysteine through the conserved F or W. A D gene is named only where the DNA matches it firmly. Where a row states a size, it is once, few, many or the class of an expanded clone; other rows omit it.

TRBJ1-5	TRBV7-8	once	TRBD1	TGTGCCAGCGGACAGCAGGGGGCGGGCAATCAGCCCCAGCATTTT	CASGQQGAGNQPQHF
TRBJ2-7	TRBV7-9	.	.	TGTGCCAGCAGCCAAGGTATGGGGCGAACTCCTACGCAGCAGTACTTC	CASSQGMGRTPTQQYF
TRBJ2-5	TRBV9	once	.	TGTGCCAGCAGCGTTCAAGGGGACAACCAAGAGACCCAGTACTTC	CASSVQGDNQETQYF
TRBJ2-3	TRBV9	.	TRBD2	TGTGCCAGCAGCGTAGCTCCTAGCGGGAGTGCATCAGATACGCAGTATTTT	CASSVAPSGSASDTQYF
TRBJ1-5	TRBV6-6	.	.	TGTGCCAGCAGACCCAGGTCTGGGAATCAGCCCCAGCATTTT	CASRPRSGNQPQHF
TRBJ2-1	TRBV5-1	.	.	TGCGCCAGCAGCTTATTAGCGGAGGGCTCCTACAATGAGCAGTTCTTC	CASSLLAEGSYNEQFF
TRBJ2-2	TRBV10-1	.	TRBD2	TGCGCCAGCAGTTTAGCGGGAGGAGGCGCCGGGGAGCTGTTTTTT	CASSLAGGGAGELFF
TRBJ2-5	TRBV6-5	once	.	TGTGCCAGCAGTTACTCGACTCTCCCTCAAGAGACCCAGTACTTC	CASSYSTLPQETQYF
TRBJ2-3	TRBV6-4	few	TRBD2	TGTGCCAGCAGCCCCCTAGCGGGGGGGCCAGATACGCAGTATTTT	CASSPLAGGPDTQYF
TRBJ1-1	TRBV5-5	many	.	TGTGCCAGCAGCTTGATCCGGAACACTGAAGCTTTCTTT	CASSLIRNTEAFF
TRBJ1-3	TRBV25-1	.	TRBD1	TGTGCCAGCAGTGAATCTCTTTGGGACAGGGGCTATGGAAACACCATATATTTT	CASSESLWDRGYGNTIYF
TRBJ1-5	TRBV6-1	.	TRBD1	TGTGCCAGCAGTGGACAGGGGAGGGATCAGCCCCAGCATTTT	CASSGQGRDQPQHF
TRBJ1-6	TRBV6-4	.	.	TGTGCCAGCAGTGAAGATTTGGGCAGGGGCAACTCACCCCTCCACTTT	CASSEDLGRGNSPLHF
TRBJ2-5	TRBV5-1	.	.	TGCGCCAGCAGCATGAGTAGAGAGACCCAGTACTTC	CASSMSRETQYF
TRBJ2-7	TRBV7-9	.	TRBD1	TGTGCCAGCAGCCCCACGCGACAGGGGCTCTCCTACGAGCAGTACTTC	CASSPTRQGLSYEQYF
TRBJ2-7	TRBV10-2	.	.	TGCGCCAGCAGTGGAACAGGGCACGAGCAGTACTTC	CASSGTGHEQYF
TRBJ1-1	TRBV27	.	TRBD1	TGTGCCAGCAGTCTTTGGGACAGGGGGGTCGACACTGAAGCTTTCTTT	CASSLWDRGVDTEAFF
TRBJ1-5	TRBV4-1	.	TRBD1	TGCGCCAGCAGCCAAGTGACAGGGGGAGATCAGCCCCAGCATTTT	CASSQVTGGDQPQHF
TRBJ1-1	TRBV5-1	.	TRBD1	TGCGCCAGCAGGCCGGACAGGGTAACTGAAGCTTTCTTT	CASRPDRVTEAFF
TRBJ2-5	TRBV19	.	.	TGTGCCAGTAACCCCGGAGGGAACCGGGAGACCCAGTACTTC	CASNPGGNRETQYF
TRBJ1-2	TRBV7-9	.	TRBD1	TGTGCCAGCAGCTCCCTCGGGGGACAGGTCCTCTATGGCTACACCTTC	CASSSLGGQVLYGYTF
TRBJ1-2	TRBV5-1	once	TRBD1	TGCGCCAGCAGCTATACAGGGGGGCGCGTGTATGGCTACACCTTC	CASSYTGGRVYGYTF
TRBJ1-1	TRBV19	.	.	TGTGCCAGTAGCTATCCGGGACAGAACACTGAAGCTTTCTTT	CASSYPGQNTEAFF
TRBJ2-7	TRBV7-6	few	TRBD2	TGTGCCAGCAGTTCTCCGACTAGCGGGAGTTACGAGCAGTACTTC	CASSSPTSGSYEQYF
TRBJ1-1	TRBV7-6	.	.	TGTGCCAGCAGCTTGACAGCGGGGAACACTGAAGCTTTCTTT	CASSLTAGNTEAFF
TRBJ1-6	TRBV2	few	TRBD1	TGTGCCAGCAGGGACAGGGATTCACCCCTCCACTTT	CASRDRDSPLHF
TRBJ1-2	TRBV6-1	.	TRBD1	TGTGCCAGCAGTGAACTCGGGACAGGGGACTATGGCTACACCTTC	CASSELGTGDYGYTF
TRBJ1-1	TRBV5-6	.	.	TGTGCCAGCAGCCCCACAGGGTTGGAGTACACTGAAGCTTTCTTT	CASSPTGLEYTEAFF
TRBJ1-6	TRBV6-1	few	TRBD1	TGTGCCAGCAGTGAAGAGGGCAGGGGGAATTCACCCCTCCACTTT	CASSEEGRGNSPLHF
TRBJ2-3	TRBV27	once	TRBD1	TGTGCCAGCAGTGCGCCCCGGGACAGGGGTAGCGGAGATACGCAGTATTTT	CASSAPRDRGSGDTQYF
TRBJ1-2	TRBV11-2	.	.	TGTGCCAGCAGCTTGGGTGGGGGCAACTATGGCTACACCTTC	CASSLGGGNYGYTF
TRBJ2-3	TRBV7-9	.	TRBD2	TGTGCCAGCAGCTTAGCAGCGGGGGGAGATACGCAGTATTTT	CASSLAAGGDTQYF
TRBJ2-7	TRBV7-8	.	TRBD2	TGTGCCAGCAGCTTAGGTGGTAGCGGGAACTACGAGCAGTACTTC	CASSLGGSGNYEQYF
TRBJ2-1	TRBV7-9	.	TRBD1	TGTGCCAGCAGCTCGGGGACAGGGAATGAGCAGTTCTTC	CASSSGTGNEQFF
TRBJ2-7	TRBV5-4	.	TRBD2	TGTGCCAGCAGCCCGACTAGCGCGACCTACGAGCAGTACTTC	CASSPTSATYEQYF
TRBJ2-2	TRBV12-5	once	.	TGTGCTAGTGGTTTGCCACCGGGGTTGACCGGGGAGCTGTTTTTT	CASGLPPGLTGELFF
TRBJ2-7	TRBV5-6	.	TRBD2	TGTGCCAGCAGCCCCCTCGGGCGGGAGGGCCTAGAGCAGTACTTC	CASSPLGREGLEQYF
TRBJ1-3	TRBV7-8	.	.	TGTGCCAGCAGCTTACCGGCCCTGGGGCATGGAAACACCATATATTTT	CASSLPALGHGNTIYF
TRBJ2-7	TRBV7-6	.	TRBD1	TGTGCCAGCAGCTTACTCAGGGGGCACTACGAGCAGTACTTC	CASSLLRGHYEQYF
TRBJ2-7	TRBV5-1	.	TRBD1	TGCGCCAGCAGAATAGGGACAGGGGCCAACGAGCAGTACTTC	CASRIGTGANEQYF
TRBJ1-2	TRBV27	.	TRBD1	TGTGCCAGCAGGGGACAGGGTTACAGTGGCTACACCTTC	CASRGQGYSGYTF
TRBJ1-5	TRBV19	once	TRBD1	TGTGCCAGTAGTAGGGACAGGGGTTTGAGCCAGCCCCAGCATTTT	CASSRDRGLSQPQHF
TRBJ1-5	TRBV7-8	once	TRBD1	TGTGCCAGCAGCTTAGGACCTACTGGGCAGGGGGCCCTTGGCAATCAGCCCCAGCATTTT	CASSLGPTGQGALGNQPQHF
TRBJ1-1	TRBV6-6	.	.	TGTGCCAGCAGTTATTTCTCCCGAGACACTGAAGCTTTCTTT	CASSYFSRDTEAFF
TRBJ2-7	TRBV29-1	.	TRBD1	TGCAGCGTTGCACAGACAGGGACCCCCTACGAGCAGTACTTC	CSVAQTGTPYEQYF
TRBJ2-2	TRBV10-2	.	.	TGCGCCGCGCGTTCCTTTAACACCGGGGAGCTGTTTTTT	CAARSFNTGELFF
TRBJ2-3	TRBV30	.	TRBD2	TGTGCCTGGAGTAGGACTAGCGGGGGGGTCACAGATACGCAGTATTTT	CAWSRTSGGVTDTQYF
TRBJ2-2	TRBV27	.	TRBD2	TGTGCCAGCAGTTTTTTCTTATCGGGGGGGGCCGGGGAGCTGTTTTTT	CASSFFLSGGAGELFF
TRBJ2-1	TRBV6-5	.	TRBD2	TGTGCCAGCAAGGGACTAGGAGCTAGAAACAATGAGCAGTTCTTC	CASKGLGARNNEQFF
TRBJ2-5	TRBV2	.	.	TGTGCCAGCAGTGAAGGGCCAATAGTAGGTGGCAGAGGAAAAGAGACCCAGTACTTC	CASSEGPIVGGRGKETQYF
TRBJ1-2	TRBV6-5	.	.	TGTGCCAGCAGACTAGAGCACTATGGCTACACCTTC	CASRLEHYGYTF